This T cell receptor (beta chain) is drawn from a study of cytomegalovirus exposure and HLA in healthy donors. Study-level points and caveats: TCR association rates varied by HLA locus in a later analysis, with DRB1 highest and HLA-C lowest. Using the classifier, cytomegalovirus status was reportedly diagnosed with high specificity and sensitivity.

13 Jbeta primers and 60 Vbeta primers were used for the PCR. The assay was immunoSEQ multiplex PCR, and TCRdb's table has in-frame clones only and misses some. The sample includes 120,000 to 150,000 clones, 60% to 85% seen only once; the top ten take 13%. The CDR3 consists of 15 residues. With 2 bases removed from V and 0 bases from J, the gap between germline ends came to 11 bases. Germline V gene data show CDR1 as MNHEY and CDR2 as SVGAGI. Details on this clone: What it binds is unknown.

The genes are TRBV6-5 and TRBJ2-7; D unclear. The specimen was PBMCs. The TCR originated in a man between 35 and 55 years old in good health and CMV-seropositive. The CDR3 loop reads CASSYRQTSSYEQYF. For the CDR3, the DNA is TGTGCCAGCAGTTACCGGCAGACTTCCTCCTACGAGCAGTACTTC.